This entry lists 21 T cell receptor beta chains sequenced from one sample in a study of vaccination and CD4 T cells after COVID-19 (dated by TCRdb to 2022 to 2024). The method behind the library was PCR. The instrument given in TCRdb is Illumina iSeq 100. DNA from cultured CD4+ T cells underwent TCR sequencing with the Oncomine TCR Beta short-read assay at the Johns Hopkins FTIC core. TCRdb's own reprocessing of the public reads used fastp at Q25 and MiXCR and kept productive beta chains. Every distinct CDR3 protein forms one entry, paired with its most common genes and DNA. The sample table holds about 10,000 distinct CDR3 sequences, of which less than 55% were seen once. The biggest ten clones account for roughly 30% of the sample. The treatment or condition label for this specimen denotes: roughly ten-day PBMC culture with coronavirus spike peptide pools or control peptides (ViraFEST assay). Antigen specificity for these receptors is unknown.

Material: CD4+ T cells from blood, cultured in vitro. Receptors originate from a human donor who had recovered from COVID-19.

This chain joins TRBV10-3 and TRBJ1-1, with D hard to call. V was trimmed by 3 bases and J by 0 bases, leaving 8 bases between them. Germline CDR1 ENHRY, CDR2 SYGVKD. The CDR3 sequence is 14 residues long. CDR3 loop: CAISDRSMNTEAFF. The CDR3 nucleotides read TGTGCCATCAGTGATCGGAGCATGAACACTGAAGCTTTCTTT.

This clonotype is termed medium-sized. The chain uses TRBV6-5 and TRBJ1-2; 8 bases are shared with TRBD1. The ends lost 4 bases at V and 4 bases at J; junction bases unmatched: 5. The CDR3 has 14 residues. CDR1 and CDR2 (germline): MNHEY, SVGAGI. The CDR3 DNA is TGTGCCAGCAGTTTGGGACAGGCCCCCTATGGCTACACCTTC. It yields the protein CASSLGQAPYGYTF.

This chain uses TRBV5-1 with TRBJ2-3; D remains ambiguous. The CDR3 length is 13 residues. In germline, CDR1 is SGHRS, CDR2 YFSETQ. V lost 7 bases, J lost 4 bases, and 13 bases lay in between. The CDR3 loop reads CASGKGWADTQYF. CDR3 bases: TGCGCCAGCGGGAAGGGTTGGGCAGATACGCAGTATTTT.

This chain links TRBV23-1 with TRBJ1-3; D remains ambiguous. TRBV23-1 is assigned to the ORF class and has an uncertain function. The CDR3 extends over 14 amino acids. V gave up 8 bases and J gave up 0 bases, with 11 bases separating them. CDR3 DNA: TGCGCCAGCCGTCTTCGGCCCTCTGGAAACACCATATATTTT. Translation gives CASRLRPSGNTIYF.

CDR3 nucleotides: TGTGCCAGCAGCTTCGGGGGCGAGAGTTATTCACCCCTCCACTTT. Translating it yields CASSFGGESYSPLHF. This sequence joins TRBV11-3 and TRBJ1-6; D might be TRBD1 (6 bases). The CDR3 spans 15 residues. Trimming took 3 bases from V and 8 from J, leaving 14 bases between them. Looked up from germline, CDR1 is SGHNT and CDR2 is YENEEA.

There are a few counts of this clonotype. The V and J genes are TRBV19 and TRBJ1-5; TRBD1 is a possible D gene (5 bases). Trimming stripped 0 bases from V and 4 bases from J, with 10 bases between. CDR1 and CDR2 from the germline V gene are LNHDA and SQIVND (reference sequence). This CDR3 is 15 amino acids long. The CDR3 sequence: CASSIEAGFNQPQHF. The CDR3 DNA reads TGTGCCAGTAGTATAGAAGCAGGGTTTAATCAGCCCCAGCATTTT.

In its sample, this clonotype was seen once. V and J are TRBV30 and TRBJ2-5; 8 bases are shared with TRBD1. V trimming: 4 bases; J trimming: 3 bases; junction bases outside the gene matches: 7. The CDR3 loop spans 14 amino acids. The germline V gene has CDR1 GTSNPN and CDR2 SVGIG (reference sequence). Here the CDR3 reads CAWNYGQGKETQYF. The CDR3 DNA reads as TGTGCCTGGAATTACGGACAGGGAAAAGAGACCCAGTACTTC.

This sequence joins TRBV30 and TRBJ2-1; TRBD1 matches at 9 bases. Trimming removed 3 bases from V and 7 bases from J; junction bases left unmatched: 10. The CDR3 consists of 15 residues. The V gene's germline CDR1 is GTSNPN and CDR2 SVGIG (reference sequence). DNA of the CDR3: TGTGCCTGGAGCCGTCCCCCCGGGACAGGGAATGAGCAGTTCTTC. The encoded protein is CAWSRPPGTGNEQFF.

V is TRBV7-2 and J is TRBJ1-1; TRBD1 agrees at 7 bases. The CDR3 runs to 15 residues. CDR1 is SGHTA and CDR2 is FQGNSA in the germline V gene. V was clipped by 5 bases and J by 1 base; unmatched bases: 7. CDR3 DNA sequence: TGTGCCAGCAGCAGACCAGGGGGTAGGAACACTGAAGCTTTCTTT. Translated: CASSRPGGRNTEAFF.

The sample holds a few counts of this clonotype. The CDR3 loop is CASMDVAGGTYEQYF. Written as DNA, the CDR3 is TGTGCCAGCATGGACGTAGCGGGGGGAACCTACGAGCAGTACTTC. The V call is TRBV6-1, the J call TRBJ2-7; TRBD2 aligns across 10 bases. In germline, CDR1 is MNHNS, CDR2 SASEGT. V shed 7 bases, J shed 2 bases, and the junction held 8 bases outside the gene matches. The CDR3 has 15 residues.

This clonotype was seen more than once but under ten times. This chain connects TRBV19 to TRBJ1-2; D call uncertain. The CDR3 loop spans 14 amino acids. Germline V gene data show CDR1 as LNHDA and CDR2 as SQIVND (reference sequence). Trimming removed 5 bases from V and 4 bases from J, with 14 bases in between. The chain's CDR3 is CASSQGLALYGYTF. The CDR3 bases are TGTGCCAGTAGTCAAGGACTAGCCCTCTATGGCTACACCTTC.

This clonotype was detected only a few times. The chain joins TRBV6-2 or TRBV6-3 to TRBJ2-5, with a tentative D call TRBD2 (5 bases). The V and J ends lost 5 bases and 5 bases respectively, with 15 bases between them. Germline CDR1 reads MNHEY; CDR2 reads SVGEGT. The CDR3 has 14 amino acids. The CDR3: CASSTGIPTETQYF. The CDR3 bases are TGTGCCAGCAGTACGGGAATCCCGACGGAGACCCAGTACTTC.

About this clonotype: One end of the junction fails to match germline, which may point to a read error. This chain joins TRBV3-1 and TRBJ1-1; no reliable D call. Germline V gene lookup returns CDR1 LGHDT and CDR2 YNNKEL (reference sequence). The CDR3 covers 11 residues. CDR3 loop: CASGPNTVHIF. Here the CDR3 DNA reads TGTGCCAGCGGACCTAACACGGTTCATATCTTT.

CDR3 in amino acids: CASSATSGGAENIQYF. In DNA form, the CDR3 reads TGTGCCAGCAGCGCTACTAGCGGGGGGGCCGAAAACATTCAGTACTTC. The rearrangement joins TRBV6-1 to TRBJ2-4, with 13 positions matching TRBD2. The CDR3 runs to 16 residues. Germline CDR1 and CDR2: MNHNS and SASEGT. Trimming cost V 6 bases and J 5 bases; bases outside gene matches: 7.

The CDR3 bases are TGTGCCAGCAGTATCTCCGGGACAGAGAACTATGGCTACACCTTC. Translated, it gives CASSISGTENYGYTF. The chain uses TRBV6-1 and TRBJ1-2; 7 bases agree with TRBD1. The ends lost 5 bases at V and 2 bases at J; junction bases unmatched: 8. The CDR3 spans 15 residues. Germline CDR1 is MNHNS and CDR2 is SASEGT.

This clonotype was seen only once. The chain couples TRBV24-1 to TRBJ2-1, with 7 bases matching TRBD2. The V gene's germline CDR1 is KGHDR and CDR2 SFDVKD. The CDR3 consists of 13 residues. Trimming took 4 bases from V and 11 from J; bases not matched to a gene: 7. In DNA form, the CDR3 reads TGTGCCACCAGTGACCGCGCTAGCGGAAAGCAGTTCTTC. Protein: CATSDRASGKQFF.

This clonotype was detected once. CDR3 DNA sequence: TGTGCCTGGTCTCCCTCAGATACGCAGTATTTT. Amino acids: CAWSPSDTQYF. The chain joins TRBV30 to TRBJ2-3; D is unresolved. The CDR3 contains 11 residues. Trimming took off 5 bases at V and 4 bases at J, with 7 bases between the two ends. The germline CDR1 and CDR2 sequences are GTSNPN and SVGIG (reference sequence).

This clonotype was seen once. The J gene is TRBJ1-1, the V gene TRBV6-2 or TRBV6-3, with TRBD1 as a possible D gene (5 bases). Per germline, CDR1 MNHEY and CDR2 SVGEGT. The CDR3 sequence is 13 residues long. The ends were cut back, 6 bases at V and 6 bases at J, with 14 bases in the middle. The CDR3 is CASRPAGGSEAFF. CDR3 in DNA: TGTGCCAGCAGGCCCGCCGGGGGGTCTGAAGCTTTCTTT.

The chain couples TRBV29-1 to TRBJ2-5; no clear D gene. The CDR3 has 12 amino acids. The germline V gene has CDR1 SQVTM and CDR2 ANQGSEA. Trimming removed 2 bases from V and 4 bases from J, with 8 bases in between. As DNA, the CDR3 is TGCAGCGTTGAACTTGGACGAGAGACCCAGTACTTC. This codes for CSVELGRETQYF.

This chain links TRBV5-4 with TRBJ2-3, with 7 positions matching TRBD1. Unmatched junction bases numbered 4, after V lost 4 bases and J lost 2 bases. The length of the CDR3 is 14 residues. Germline-derived CDR1 and CDR2 are SGHNT and YYREEE (reference sequence). The CDR3 DNA reads TGTGCCAGCAGCCGTGGACAGGTCACAGATACGCAGTATTTT. Its translation: CASSRGQVTDTQYF.

This sequence joins TRBV3-1 and TRBJ1-6; a weak D match, TRBD1 (5 bases). CDR1 and CDR2 (germline): LGHDT, YNNKEL (reference sequence). V was trimmed by 1 base and J by 0 bases, leaving 7 bases between them. This CDR3 has 16 residues. In DNA, the CDR3 is TGTGCCAGCAGCCAAGCCGACAGCTCCTATAATTCACCCCTCCACTTT. It yields the protein CASSQADSSYNSPLHF.